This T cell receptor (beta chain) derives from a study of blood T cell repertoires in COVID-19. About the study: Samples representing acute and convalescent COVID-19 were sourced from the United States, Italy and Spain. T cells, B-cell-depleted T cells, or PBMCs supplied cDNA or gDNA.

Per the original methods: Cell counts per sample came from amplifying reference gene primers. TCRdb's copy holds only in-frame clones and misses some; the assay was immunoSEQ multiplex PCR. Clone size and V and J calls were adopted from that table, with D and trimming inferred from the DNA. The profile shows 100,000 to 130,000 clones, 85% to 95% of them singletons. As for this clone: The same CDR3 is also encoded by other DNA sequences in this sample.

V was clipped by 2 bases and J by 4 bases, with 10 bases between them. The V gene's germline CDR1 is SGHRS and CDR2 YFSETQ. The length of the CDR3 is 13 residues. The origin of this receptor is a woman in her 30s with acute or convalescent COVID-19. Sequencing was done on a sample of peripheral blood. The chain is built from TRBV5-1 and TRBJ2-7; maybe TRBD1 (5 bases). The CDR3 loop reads CASSFRQGYEQYF. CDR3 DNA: TGCGCCAGCAGCTTTCGGCAGGGTTACGAGCAGTACTTC.